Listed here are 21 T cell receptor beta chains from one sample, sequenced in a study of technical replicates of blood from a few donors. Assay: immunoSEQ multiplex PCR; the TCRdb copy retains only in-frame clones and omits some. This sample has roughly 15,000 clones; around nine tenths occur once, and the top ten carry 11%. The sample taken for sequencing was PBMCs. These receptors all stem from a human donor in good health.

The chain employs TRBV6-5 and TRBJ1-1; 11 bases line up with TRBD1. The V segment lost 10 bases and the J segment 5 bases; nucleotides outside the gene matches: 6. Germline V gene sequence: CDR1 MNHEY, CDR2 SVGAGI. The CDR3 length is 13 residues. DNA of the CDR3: TGTGCCATCCGGGACAGGGGGTCTACTGAAGCTTTCTTT. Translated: CAIRDRGSTEAFF.

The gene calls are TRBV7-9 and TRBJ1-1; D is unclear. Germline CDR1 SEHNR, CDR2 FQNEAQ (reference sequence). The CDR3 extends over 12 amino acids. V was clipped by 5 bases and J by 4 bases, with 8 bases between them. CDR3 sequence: CASSPRVTEAFF. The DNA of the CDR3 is TGTGCCAGCAGCCCCCGGGTCACTGAAGCTTTCTTT.

The CDR3 spells CSESLSGGLNTGELFF. The CDR3 nucleotides read TGCAGCGAGTCCCTTAGCGGAGGCCTTAACACCGGGGAGCTGTTTTTT. The chain couples TRBV29-1 to TRBJ2-2; TRBD2 is a possible D gene (6 bases). Trimming took off 7 bases at V and 2 bases at J, with 20 bases between the two ends. This CDR3 is 16 amino acids long. Germline CDR1 is SQVTM and CDR2 is ANQGSEA.

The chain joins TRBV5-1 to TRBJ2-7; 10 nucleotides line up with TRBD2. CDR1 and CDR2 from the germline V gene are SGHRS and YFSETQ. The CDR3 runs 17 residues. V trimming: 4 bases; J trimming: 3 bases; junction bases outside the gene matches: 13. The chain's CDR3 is CASSQGTSAHRIYEQYF. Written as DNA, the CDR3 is TGCGCCAGCAGCCAGGGGACTAGCGCTCATCGGATCTACGAGCAGTACTTC.

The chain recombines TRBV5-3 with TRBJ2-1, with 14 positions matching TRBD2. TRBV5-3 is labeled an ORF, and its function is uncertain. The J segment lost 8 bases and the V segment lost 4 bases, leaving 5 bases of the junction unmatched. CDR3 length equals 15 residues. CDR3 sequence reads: CARSGGTSGSHEQFF. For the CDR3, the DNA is TGTGCCAGAAGCGGCGGGACTAGCGGGAGTCATGAGCAGTTCTTC.

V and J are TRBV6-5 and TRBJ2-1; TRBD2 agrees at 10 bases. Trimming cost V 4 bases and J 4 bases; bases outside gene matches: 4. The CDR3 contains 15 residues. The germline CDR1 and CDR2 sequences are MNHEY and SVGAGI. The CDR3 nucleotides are TGTGCCAGCAGTTGGAGCGGGAGGGCTTACAATGAGCAGTTCTTC. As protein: CASSWSGRAYNEQFF.

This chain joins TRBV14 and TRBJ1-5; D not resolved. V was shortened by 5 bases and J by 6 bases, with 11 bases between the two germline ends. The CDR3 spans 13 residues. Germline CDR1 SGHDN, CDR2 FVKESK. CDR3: CASSYGSGQPQHF. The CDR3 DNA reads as TGTGCCAGCAGCTACGGGAGTGGTCAGCCCCAGCATTTT.

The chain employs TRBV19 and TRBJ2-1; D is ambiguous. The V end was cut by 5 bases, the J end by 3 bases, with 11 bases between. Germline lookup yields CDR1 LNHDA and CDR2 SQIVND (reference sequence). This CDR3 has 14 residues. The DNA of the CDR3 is TGTGCCAGTAGTCTACGCCTAGACTACAATGAGCAGTTCTTC. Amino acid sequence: CASSLRLDYNEQFF.

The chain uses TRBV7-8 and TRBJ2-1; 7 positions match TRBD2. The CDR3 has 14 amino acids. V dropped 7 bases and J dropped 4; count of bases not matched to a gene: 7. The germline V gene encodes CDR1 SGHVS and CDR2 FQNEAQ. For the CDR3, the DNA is TGTGCCAGCAAGAACCCGGGGGGATACAATGAGCAGTTCTTC. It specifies CASKNPGGYNEQFF.

The CDR3 here is CASSFLGGSYNEQFF. The CDR3 nucleotides read TGTGCCAGCAGCTTCTTGGGAGGGTCCTACAATGAGCAGTTCTTC. The rearrangement joins TRBV7-3 to TRBJ2-1, with 7 bases lining up with TRBD2. The CDR3 has 15 residues. Losses at the gene ends were 3 bases for V and 1 base for J; bases not matched to a gene: 3. Germline loops: CDR1 SGHTA, CDR2 FQGTGA. Drawing the rest from reference TRBV7-3 and TRBJ2-1, the complete variable domain is GAGVSQTPSNKVTEKGKYVELRCDPISGHTALYWYRQSLGQGPEFLIYFQGTGAADDSGLPNDRFFAVRPEGSVSTLKIQRTERGDSAVYLCASSFLGGSYNEQFFGPGTRLTVL.

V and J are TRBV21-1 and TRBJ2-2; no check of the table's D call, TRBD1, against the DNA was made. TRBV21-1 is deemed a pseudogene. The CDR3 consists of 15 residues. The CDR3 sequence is CASPGMRDSTGELFF. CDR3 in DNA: TGTGCCAGCCCTGGGATGAGGGACAGTACCGGGGAGCTGTTTTTT.

DNA of the CDR3: TGCGCCAGCAGTGATGGGACTAGCGGGAGTATTGGGAACATTCAGTACTTC. This translates into CASSDGTSGSIGNIQYF. V usage is TRBV10-2 and J usage is TRBJ2-4, with 14 positions matching TRBD2. The CDR3 is 17 amino acids. Germline CDR1 and CDR2: WSHSY and SAAADI. The trim removed 3 bases at V and 7 bases at J, leaving 8 bases unmatched.

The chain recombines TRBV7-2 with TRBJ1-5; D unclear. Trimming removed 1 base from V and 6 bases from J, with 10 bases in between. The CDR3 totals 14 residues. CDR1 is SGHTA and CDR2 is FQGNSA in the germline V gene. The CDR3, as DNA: TGTGCCAGCAGCTTAGTTGGGGAGGGTCAGCCCCAGCATTTT. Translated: CASSLVGEGQPQHF.

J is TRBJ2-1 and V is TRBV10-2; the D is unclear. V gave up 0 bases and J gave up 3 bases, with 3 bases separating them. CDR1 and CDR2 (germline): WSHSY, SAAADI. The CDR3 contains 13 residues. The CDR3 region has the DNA TGCGCCAGCAGTGAGTCCAACTACAATGAGCAGTTCTTC. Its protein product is CASSESNYNEQFF.

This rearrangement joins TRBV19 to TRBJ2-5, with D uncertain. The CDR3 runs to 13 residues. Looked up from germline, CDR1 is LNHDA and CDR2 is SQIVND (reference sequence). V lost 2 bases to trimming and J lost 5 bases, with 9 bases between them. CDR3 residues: CASSISLGETQYF. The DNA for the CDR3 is TGTGCCAGTAGTATATCCCTCGGGGAGACCCAGTACTTC.

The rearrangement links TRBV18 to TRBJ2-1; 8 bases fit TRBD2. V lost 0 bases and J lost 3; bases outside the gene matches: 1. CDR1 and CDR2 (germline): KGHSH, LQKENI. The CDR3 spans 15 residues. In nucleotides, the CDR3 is TGTGCCAGCTCACCACCTAGCGGGAACTACAATGAGCAGTTCTTC. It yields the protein CASSPPSGNYNEQFF.

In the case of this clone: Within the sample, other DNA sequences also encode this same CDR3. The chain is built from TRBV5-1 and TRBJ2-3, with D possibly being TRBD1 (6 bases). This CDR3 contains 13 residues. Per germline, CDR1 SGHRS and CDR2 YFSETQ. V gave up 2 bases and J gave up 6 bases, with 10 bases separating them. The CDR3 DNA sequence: TGCGCCAGCAGCTTCCCAGGGGAGGATACGCAGTATTTT. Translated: CASSFPGEDTQYF.

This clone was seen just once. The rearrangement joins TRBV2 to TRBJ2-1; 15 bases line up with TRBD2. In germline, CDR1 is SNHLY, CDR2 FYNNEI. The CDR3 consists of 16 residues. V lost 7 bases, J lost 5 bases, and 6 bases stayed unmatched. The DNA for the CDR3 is TGTGCCAGCACCGGGACTAGCGGGAGGCTTCACAATGAGCAGTTCTTC. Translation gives CASTGTSGRLHNEQFF. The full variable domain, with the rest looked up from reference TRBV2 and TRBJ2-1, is EPEVTQTPSHQVTQMGQEVILRCVPISNHLYFYWYRQILGQKVEFLVSFYNNEISEKSEIFDDQFSVERPDGSNFTLKIRSTKLEDSAMYFCASTGTSGRLHNEQFFGPGTRLTVL.

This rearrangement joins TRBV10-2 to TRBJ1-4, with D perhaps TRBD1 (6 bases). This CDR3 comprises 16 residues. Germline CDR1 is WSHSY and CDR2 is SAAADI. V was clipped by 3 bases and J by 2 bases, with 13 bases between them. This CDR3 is CASSDIRGLTNEKLFF. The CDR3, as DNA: TGCGCCAGCAGTGATATCAGGGGTTTGACTAATGAAAAACTGTTTTTT.

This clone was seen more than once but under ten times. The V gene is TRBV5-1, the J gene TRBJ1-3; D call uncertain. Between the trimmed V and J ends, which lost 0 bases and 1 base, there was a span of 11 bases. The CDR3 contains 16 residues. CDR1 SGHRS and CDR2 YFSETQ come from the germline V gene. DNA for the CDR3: TGCGCCAGCAGCTTGGAACCGGGAGGGTCTGGAAACACCATATATTTT. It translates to CASSLEPGGSGNTIYF.

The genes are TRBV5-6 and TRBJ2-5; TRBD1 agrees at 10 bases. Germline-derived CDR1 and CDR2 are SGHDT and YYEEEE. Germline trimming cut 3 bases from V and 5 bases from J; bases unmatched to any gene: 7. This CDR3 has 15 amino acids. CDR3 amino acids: CASSWDRGAWETQYF. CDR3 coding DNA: TGTGCCAGCAGCTGGGACAGGGGTGCGTGGGAGACCCAGTACTTC.